This T cell receptor beta chain was profiled in a study of shared clonotypes between healthy human individuals. This clone appeared a single time. Measured with immunoSEQ multiplex PCR; TCRdb has only the in-frame clones, and not every one. The sample lists hundreds of thousands of clones; roughly three quarters were seen once. In germline, CDR1 is SGHDT, CDR2 YYEEEE. This CDR3 is 14 amino acids long. The V end lost 1 base, the J end lost 0 bases, and 6 bases lay between the germline ends. V and J are TRBV5-6 and TRBJ2-3; no firm D call. This receptor was taken from a woman between 40 and 50 years old in good health. Some clones in this sample may be carry-over from other donors' samples. The sequencing sample was made of PBMCs. Written as DNA, the CDR3 is TGTGCCAGCAGCTTGTTCGCTAGCACAGATACGCAGTATTTT. It translates to CASSLFASTDTQYF.